The TCR beta chain under discussion was sequenced for a study of blood T cell repertoires in COVID-19. Across the study: Some COVID-19 samples were acute and others convalescent; all came from the United States, Italy and Spain. T cells, B-cell-depleted T cells, or PBMCs provided the cDNA or gDNA that served as material.

The germline gives CDR1 SGHRS, CDR2 YFSETQ. Trimming took 0 bases from V and 14 from J; bases not matched to a gene: 8. This CDR3 is 14 amino acids long. In the original analysis: From reference gene primer amplification, estimates of nucleated cell counts were derived. Assay: immunoSEQ multiplex PCR; the TCRdb copy retains only in-frame clones and omits some. That table gives V, J and clone size, and the DNA gave D and trimming. This table has 400,000 or so clones, around 87% appearing once. This clone was detected only once. The sequence was obtained from a human donor in a cohort sampled during active COVID-19. V is TRBV5-1 and J is TRBJ2-1, with 10 bases matching TRBD2. The specimen was peripheral blood. The CDR3 loop reads CASSLGGLATLEFF. DNA for the CDR3: TGCGCCAGCAGCTTGGGGGGACTAGCGACGCTGGAGTTCTTC.